One and the same sample provided the 20 T cell receptor beta chains below, sequenced in a study of technical replicates of blood from a few donors. The method was immunoSEQ multiplex PCR; TCRdb's version includes in-frame clones alone and lacks a portion of them. The repertoire holds 80,000 or so clones, with around 94% as singletons. Sequenced sample: T cells isolated from PBMCs. These receptor sequences come from a human donor in good health.

Here the CDR3 reads CASSKGTRVRYTEAFF. The DNA of the CDR3 is TGTGCCAGCAGCAAAGGGACGAGGGTCCGATACACTGAAGCTTTCTTT. This rearrangement joins TRBV21-1 to TRBJ1-1. TRBV21-1 counts as a pseudogene. The CDR3 is made up of 16 amino acids.

This chain uses TRBV5-4 with TRBJ2-7; 10 positions agree with TRBD2. The CDR3 is made up of 15 amino acids. From germline, CDR1 is SGHNT and CDR2 YYREEE (reference sequence). With 2 bases clipped from V and 5 bases from J, the junction kept 7 bases outside the gene matches. This chain's CDR3 is CASSLTSGKLHEQYF. DNA for the CDR3: TGTGCCAGCAGCTTAACTAGCGGGAAACTTCACGAGCAGTACTTC.

This clone was seen only a few times. J is TRBJ1-1 and V is TRBV29-1, with 9 bases identical to TRBD1. CDR1 is SQVTM and CDR2 is ANQGSEA in the germline V gene. The CDR3 covers 13 residues. V lost 4 bases, J lost 4 bases, and 4 bases stayed unmatched. This chain's CDR3 is CSVGDRAGTEAFF. CDR3 coding DNA: TGCAGCGTTGGGGACAGGGCCGGCACTGAAGCTTTCTTT.

This clone was counted a single time. This chain connects TRBV7-2 to TRBJ2-7; no reliable D call. The V gene lost 3 bases and the J gene lost 6 bases, with 6 bases spanning the gap. CDR1 SGHTA and CDR2 FQGNSA come from the germline V gene. The CDR3 is 11 amino acids. The CDR3 nucleotides read TGTGCCAGCAGCTTCAGTGGCGAGCAGTACTTC. Encoded protein: CASSFSGEQYF.

The V gene is TRBV11-2, the J gene TRBJ1-2; possible D gene TRBD1, 5 bases. With 0 bases removed from V and 1 base from J, the gap between germline ends came to 18 bases. Germline CDR1 reads SGHAT; CDR2 reads FQNNGV. The CDR3 is 18 amino acids. The CDR3 reads CASSLEGGRAIGNYGYTF. In DNA, the CDR3 is TGTGCCAGCAGCTTAGAGGGGGGGAGGGCTATTGGTAACTATGGCTACACCTTC.

The J gene is TRBJ1-2, the V gene TRBV6-5; 8 bases align to TRBD1. V dropped 2 bases and J dropped 8; count of bases not matched to a gene: 7. Germline values: CDR1 MNHEY, CDR2 SVGAGI. The CDR3 covers 14 residues. The DNA for the CDR3 is TGTGCCAGCAGTTACAACCAGGGGGCCGGCGGCTACACCTTC. This encodes CASSYNQGAGGYTF.

V is TRBV4-1 and J is TRBJ2-1, with D tentatively TRBD1 (5 bases). The CDR3 is made up of 13 amino acids. Germline CDR1 and CDR2: MGHRA and YSYEKL. V shed 1 base and J shed 7 bases, with 8 bases lying between them. DNA of the CDR3: TGCGCCAGCAGCCAAGGTCCAGGGAATGAGCAGTTCTTC. It encodes CASSQGPGNEQFF.

The V gene is TRBV30, the J gene TRBJ2-3, with D hard to call. The CDR3 sequence is 11 residues long. In germline, CDR1 is GTSNPN, CDR2 SVGIG (reference sequence). Trimming took 4 bases from V and 4 from J, leaving 6 bases between them. CDR3 loop: CAWKEPDTQYF. In DNA form, the CDR3 reads TGTGCCTGGAAAGAGCCAGATACGCAGTATTTT.

The J gene is TRBJ2-7, the V gene TRBV5-1; 7 nucleotides line up with TRBD1. Germline values: CDR1 SGHRS, CDR2 YFSETQ. V trimming: 4 bases; J trimming: 5 bases; junction bases outside the gene matches: 9. This CDR3 comprises 14 residues. The CDR3 DNA is TGCGCCAGCAGCGCCCGACAGGGCCCCGACGAGCAGTACTTC. Translating it yields CASSARQGPDEQYF.

V usage is TRBV16 and J usage is TRBJ2-7; TRBD2 agrees at 7 bases. The CDR3 has 14 residues. Looked up from germline, CDR1 is KGHSY and CDR2 is FQNENV. The V gene end was trimmed by 1 base and the J gene end by 5 bases; junction bases not matched to a gene: 5. This chain's CDR3 is CASSQFGGGHEQYF. Written as DNA, the CDR3 is TGTGCCAGCAGCCAATTTGGGGGAGGGCACGAGCAGTACTTC.

The chain recombines TRBV5-1 with TRBJ1-4; D uncertain. Germline V lookup: CDR1 SGHRS, CDR2 YFSETQ. The CDR3 spans 13 residues. V gave up 2 bases and J gave up 6 bases, with 8 bases separating them. The CDR3 DNA reads TGCGCCAGCAGCTTAAATGCAGATGAAAAACTGTTTTTT. Encoded protein: CASSLNADEKLFF.

The chain has TRBV5-6 and TRBJ2-7, with D possibly TRBD2 on 5 matching bases. The V end was cut by 0 bases, the J end by 0 bases, with 16 bases between. CDR1 SGHDT and CDR2 YYEEEE come from the germline V gene. The CDR3 runs 17 residues. The CDR3 loop is CASSLEAGLIFSYEQYF. The CDR3 DNA follows: TGTGCCAGCAGCTTGGAAGCAGGACTGATTTTCTCCTACGAGCAGTACTTC.

Only one count was recorded for this clone. The rearrangement links TRBV7-2 to TRBJ2-7; tentatively, D is TRBD2 (5 bases). CDR3 length: 15 amino acids. With 5 bases removed from V and 0 bases from J, the gap between germline ends came to 14 bases. Germline V gene data show CDR1 as SGHTA and CDR2 as FQGNSA. The CDR3 DNA follows: TGTGCCAGCAGCGCCCTTAGCGAAAGCTCCTACGAGCAGTACTTC. Amino acids: CASSALSESSYEQYF.

This clone was seen only once. The junction departs from the called germline gene at one end, perhaps through a read error. The chain employs TRBV7-7 and TRBJ2-7; possible D gene TRBD1, 5 bases. The CDR3 is made up of 13 amino acids. The germline CDR1 and CDR2 sequences are SSHAT and FNYEAQ (reference sequence). The CDR3 region is CASSFGQTYEQYF. CDR3 DNA: TGTGCTAGCAGCTTTGGACAAACCTACGAGCAGTACTTC.

V usage is TRBV9 and J usage is TRBJ2-7, with 7 bases fitting TRBD2. Germline assignment: CDR1 SGDLS and CDR2 YYNGEE. V shed 2 bases, J shed 1 base, and the junction held 6 bases outside the gene matches. This CDR3 contains 15 residues. The CDR3 DNA reads TGTGCCAGCAGCGTCCGGGGGGACGGATCCTACGAGCAGTACTTC. This encodes CASSVRGDGSYEQYF. The full variable domain, its missing parts supplied by reference TRBV9 and TRBJ2-7, is DSGVTQTPKHLITATGQRVTLRCSPRSGDLSVYWYQQSLDQGLQFLIQYYNGEERAKGNILERFSAQQFPDLHSELNLSSLELGDSALYFCASSVRGDGSYEQYFGPGTRLTVT.

This clone was seen just once. The chain has TRBV28 and TRBJ2-7; D is possibly TRBD1 (5 bases). CDR3 size: 14 residues. Germline V gene sequence: CDR1 MDHEN, CDR2 SYDVKM. V lost 5 bases to trimming and J lost 0 bases, with 11 bases between them. The CDR3 sequence is CASSGYRSSYEQYF. CDR3 coding DNA: TGTGCCAGCAGTGGGTACAGGAGCTCCTACGAGCAGTACTTC.

The J gene is TRBJ1-5, the V gene TRBV7-9, with 8 bases lining up with TRBD1. The germline gives CDR1 SEHNR, CDR2 FQNEAQ (reference sequence). The CDR3 has 16 residues. Trimming removed 4 bases from V and 4 bases from J; junction bases left unmatched: 9. For the CDR3, the DNA is TGTGCCAGCAGCTCAAGTGGACAGGGCGAGAATCAGCCCCAGCATTTT. Amino acid sequence: CASSSSGQGENQPQHF.

The CDR3 DNA reads as TGTGCCAGCAGCTCTGAAGCTCCTGGAAACACCATATATTTT. Its protein is CASSSEAPGNTIYF. V gene TRBV2 combines with J gene TRBJ1-3; D not resolved. Trimming took 6 bases from V and 2 from J, leaving 11 bases between them. Germline V CDR1 and CDR2: SNHLY, FYNNEI. The CDR3 extends over 14 amino acids.

This rearrangement joins TRBV19 to TRBJ2-1; no firm D call. Germline V gene data show CDR1 as LNHDA and CDR2 as SQIVND (reference sequence). Trimming shortened V by 1 base and J by 11 bases, and 12 bases separated the two germline ends. This CDR3 region has 13 residues. CDR3 amino acids: CASSIADELQQFF. DNA for the CDR3: TGTGCCAGTAGTATAGCCGATGAGCTACAGCAGTTCTTC.

V gene TRBV19 combines with J gene TRBJ2-7; D perhaps matches TRBD1 (6 bases). Trimming shortened V by 6 bases and J by 7 bases, and 16 bases separated the two germline ends. Germline V gene lookup returns CDR1 LNHDA and CDR2 SQIVND (reference sequence). There are 13 residues in the CDR3. This CDR3 is CASSHTGSREQYF. The CDR3, as DNA: TGTGCCAGTAGCCATACAGGGTCGAGGGAGCAGTACTTC.